The next 31 T cell receptor beta chains were all read from a single sample in a study of blood T cell repertoires in COVID-19 (dated by TCRdb to about 2020). Libraries were constructed by the immunoSEQ multiplex PCR assay. TCRdb retrieved this table from immuneACCESS and kept in-frame rearrangements only. Not all clones are present; in checked studies, unresolved V genes account for under half, and no reason is known for the remainder. Within this sample are about 230,000 clones, with roughly 90% of them counted one time only. Less than 3% of the sample comes from the top ten. The sequenced material came from peripheral blood. These receptors were collected from a woman aged 60-75 years with acute or convalescent COVID-19.

The chain combines TRBV7-2 with TRBJ2-7, with no clear D. The CDR3 is 14 amino acids. CDR1 is SGHTA and CDR2 is FQGNSA in the germline V gene. The V end was cut by 5 bases, the J end by 1 base, with 12 bases between. As DNA, the CDR3 is TGTGCCAGCAGCCCTCAGACGGGTTCCTACGAGCAGTACTTC. This codes for CASSPQTGSYEQYF.

The chain combines TRBV20-1 with TRBJ1-1; 7 bases are shared with TRBD1. CDR1 is DFQATT, CDR2 SNEGSKA, per germline (reference sequence). The CDR3 has 15 amino acids. V shed 3 bases, J shed 3 bases, and the junction held 10 bases outside the gene matches. CDR3 loop: CSASGGGARDTEAFF. The CDR3 DNA follows: TGCAGTGCTAGTGGAGGGGGCGCGAGGGACACTGAAGCTTTCTTT.

The rearrangement links TRBV14 to TRBJ2-5; 14 nucleotides match TRBD2. Germline values: CDR1 SGHDN, CDR2 FVKESK. J lost 5 bases, V lost 4 bases, and 12 bases had no gene match. This CDR3 is built from 18 residues. For the CDR3, the DNA is TGTGCCAGCAGCCCCGGGACTAGCGGGAGCGGTGTCTGGGAGACCCAGTACTTC. Amino acids: CASSPGTSGSGVWETQYF.

CDR3 amino acids: CASSGDSSWDYGYTF. In DNA, the CDR3 is TGTGCCAGCAGTGGGGACAGCTCCTGGGACTATGGCTACACCTTC. This chain joins TRBV7-2 and TRBJ1-2, with 7 positions matching TRBD1. CDR1 is SGHTA, CDR2 FQGNSA, per germline. V was pared by 6 bases and J by 3 bases, with 10 bases of the junction left unmatched. This CDR3 contains 15 residues.

The chain carries TRBV10-1 and TRBJ1-4, with D possibly being TRBD1 (6 bases). Looked up from germline, CDR1 is WNHNN and CDR2 is SYGVQD (reference sequence). The ends were cut back, 3 bases at V and 5 bases at J, with 13 bases in the middle. This CDR3 has 15 residues. The CDR3 here is CASSEPDRKNEKLFF. The CDR3 DNA sequence: TGCGCCAGCAGTGAACCTGACAGGAAAAATGAAAAACTGTTTTTT.

In DNA, the CDR3 is TGTGCCAGCAGCCCGGGACTACCCACAGATACGCAGTATTTT. Protein sequence: CASSPGLPTDTQYF. The chain is built from TRBV3-1 (or the pseudogene TRBV3-2) and TRBJ2-3; TRBD2 matches 7 bases. CDR3 length equals 14 residues. Germline values: CDR1 LGHDT, CDR2 YNNKEL (reference sequence). V shed 4 bases, J shed 2 bases, and the junction held 3 bases outside the gene matches.

The chain joins TRBV11-2 to TRBJ1-5; 10 bases align to TRBD1. Germline V lookup: CDR1 SGHAT, CDR2 FQNNGV. This CDR3 is built from 17 residues. The ends lost 4 bases at V and 3 bases at J; junction bases unmatched: 9. This CDR3 reads CASSSGGGQGLNQPQHF. CDR3 nucleotides: TGTGCCAGCAGCTCCGGGGGGGGACAGGGGCTCAATCAGCCCCAGCATTTT.

This chain connects TRBV19 to TRBJ1-5; TRBD1 matches 9 bases. Trimming removed 4 bases from V and 6 bases from J; junction bases left unmatched: 10. Per the germline V gene, CDR1 is LNHDA and CDR2 is SQIVND (reference sequence). The length of the CDR3 is 16 residues. The CDR3 reads CASSREGTGITQPQHF. The CDR3 coding sequence is TGTGCCAGTAGTAGAGAAGGGACAGGGATAACTCAGCCCCAGCATTTT.

The genes are TRBV7-8 and TRBJ2-5, with 9 bases identical to TRBD2. With V trimmed by 6 bases and J by 2 bases, 13 bases remained unmatched. Germline CDR1 is SGHVS and CDR2 is FQNEAQ. CDR3 length: 17 residues. The CDR3 spells CASRPRKRGALQETQYF. CDR3 sequence (DNA): TGTGCCAGCAGGCCGCGGAAGCGGGGGGCCCTTCAAGAGACCCAGTACTTC. Looking up the rest from reference TRBV7-8 and TRBJ2-5 gives the full variable domain: GAGVSQSPRYKVAKRGQDVALRCDPISGHVSLFWYQQALGQGPEFLTYFQNEAQLDKSGLPSDRFFAERPEGSVSTLKIQRTQQEDSAVYLCASRPRKRGALQETQYFGPGTRLLVL.

The chain employs TRBV28 and TRBJ1-2; maybe TRBD1 (6 bases). Germline CDR1 and CDR2: MDHEN and SYDVKM. V was cut by 5 bases and J by 4 bases, with 14 bases left in between. The CDR3 extends over 14 amino acids. This CDR3 reads CASSTRTDVYGYTF. The CDR3 DNA follows: TGTGCCAGCAGTACCCGGACAGACGTCTATGGCTACACCTTC.

This clone was counted once. An end of the junction differs from the germline gene, which may be a read error. The V call is TRBV30, the J call TRBJ2-5, with TRBD2 matching over 10 bases. CDR1 and CDR2 (germline): GTSNPN, SVGIG (reference sequence). This CDR3 region has 13 residues. CDR3 loop: CAWRSSGRVITNF. The CDR3 DNA sequence: TGTGCCTGGAGATCTAGCGGGAGAGTAATTACTAACTTC.

This clone has just a few counts. The chain couples TRBV5-1 to TRBJ2-1, with D possibly TRBD2 on 5 matching bases. V lost 4 bases and J lost 8, with 10 bases in between. This CDR3 spans 12 amino acids. CDR1 and CDR2 from the germline V gene are SGHRS and YFSETQ. CDR3 residues: CASSGGLYEQFF. CDR3 sequence (DNA): TGCGCCAGCAGCGGAGGACTTTATGAGCAGTTCTTC.

The chain joins TRBV4-1 to TRBJ2-6; 8 bases are a match to TRBD1. Per germline, CDR1 MGHRA and CDR2 YSYEKL. The CDR3 is 20 residues long. The J segment lost 0 bases and the V segment lost 1 base, leaving 11 bases of the junction unmatched. CDR3 bases: TGCGCCAGCAGCCAAGTTCCGGGACAGGTATTTTCCTCTGGGGCCAACGTCCTGACTTTC. It yields the protein CASSQVPGQVFSSGANVLTF.

V usage is TRBV25-1 and J usage is TRBJ2-3; tentative D call: TRBD1 (6 bases). This CDR3 spans 16 amino acids. The germline V gene encodes CDR1 MGHDK and CDR2 SYGVNS. Trimming took off 4 bases at V and 0 bases at J, with 14 bases between the two ends. CDR3 in DNA: TGTGCCAGCAGTGGGGACATTCGGACTAGCACAGATACGCAGTATTTT. Amino acids: CASSGDIRTSTDTQYF.

The chain has TRBV6-5 and TRBJ2-3, with TRBD1 matching 10 bases. V lost 2 bases and J lost 4; bases outside the gene matches: 3. Germline V lookup: CDR1 MNHEY, CDR2 SVGAGI. The CDR3 has 15 amino acids. As DNA, the CDR3 is TGTGCCAGCAGTTACGGGACAGGGGACTCAGATACGCAGTATTTT. It codes for CASSYGTGDSDTQYF.

V is TRBV6-1 and J is TRBJ2-1; 8 bases are shared with TRBD1. The CDR3 has 13 residues. V lost 3 bases and J lost 10; bases outside the gene matches: 5. CDR1 and CDR2 (germline): MNHNS, SASEGT. The CDR3 DNA follows: TGTGCCAGCAGTGAGGAAAGGGACAGGGAGCAGTTCTTC. Its protein is CASSEERDREQFF.

The chain links TRBV23-1 to TRBJ1-6; the D gene is possibly TRBD1 (5 bases). TRBV23-1 is an ORF, with its function uncertain. V gave up 0 bases and J gave up 8 bases, with 11 bases separating them. The CDR3 has 15 amino acids. Here the CDR3 DNA reads TGCGCCAGCAGTCAATCTTCAGGGAGGGATTCACCCCTCCACTTT. This gives the protein CASSQSSGRDSPLHF.

This rearrangement joins TRBV5-1 to TRBJ2-5, with D unresolved. CDR1 and CDR2 from the germline V gene are SGHRS and YFSETQ. Trimming shortened V by 4 bases and J by 2 bases, and 6 bases separated the two germline ends. This CDR3 region has 12 residues. CDR3 in amino acids: CASSHLQETQYF. Here the CDR3 DNA reads TGCGCCAGCAGCCACTTACAAGAGACCCAGTACTTC.

The chain couples TRBV7-9 to TRBJ1-5; a weak D match, TRBD1 (6 bases). Germline V gene sequence: CDR1 SEHNR, CDR2 FQNEAQ (reference sequence). Trimming cost V 5 bases and J 4 bases, with 15 bases left between them. The CDR3 has 15 amino acids. CDR3 sequence: CASSDRGSRNQPQHF. The CDR3 DNA reads as TGTGCCAGCAGCGATAGGGGGTCGAGGAATCAGCCCCAGCATTTT.

V and J are TRBV5-6 and TRBJ1-1; tentatively, D is TRBD1 (5 bases). This CDR3 comprises 15 residues. Germline V gene sequence: CDR1 SGHDT, CDR2 YYEEEE. V shed 0 bases and J shed 11 bases, with 20 bases lying between them. The CDR3 nucleotides are TGTGCCAGCAGCTTGGCGGGCGGGGCAGGGATTAGGGCTTTCTTT. Amino acids: CASSLAGGAGIRAFF.

As DNA, the CDR3 is TGTGCCAGCAGCTTAACAGGGGGCAACCCACGGGAGCAGTACTTC. Encoded protein: CASSLTGGNPREQYF. The chain is built from TRBV7-8 and TRBJ2-7; TRBD1 matches 9 bases. The CDR3 is made up of 15 amino acids. Germline CDR1 and CDR2: SGHVS and FQNEAQ. The V gene end was trimmed by 2 bases and the J gene end by 7 bases; junction bases not matched to a gene: 9.

The CDR3 here is CAISEAFSGGPTDTQYF. CDR3 bases: TGTGCCATCAGTGAGGCCTTTAGCGGGGGGCCCACAGATACGCAGTATTTT. The V gene is TRBV10-3, the J gene TRBJ2-3; 10 nucleotides line up with TRBD2. Per the germline V gene, CDR1 is ENHRY and CDR2 is SYGVKD. CDR3 length equals 17 residues. J was trimmed by 2 bases and V by 2 bases; bases with no gene match: 7.

In regard to this clone: Other DNA sequences in this specimen translate into the identical CDR3. V is TRBV5-1 and J is TRBJ1-2; the D gene is possibly TRBD1 (6 bases). Trimming took off 3 bases at V and 1 base at J, with 7 bases between the two ends. CDR1 and CDR2 from the germline V gene are SGHRS and YFSETQ. The CDR3 totals 13 residues. CDR3 protein: CASSSQGNYGYTF. The DNA for the CDR3 is TGCGCCAGCAGCTCACAGGGTAACTATGGCTACACCTTC. The variable domain in full, completed from reference TRBV5-1 and TRBJ1-2, reads KAGVTQTPRYLIKTRGQQVTLSCSPISGHRSVSWYQQTPGQGLQFLFEYFSETQRNKGNFPGRFSGRQFSNSRSEMNVSTLELGDSALYLCASSSQGNYGYTFGSGTRLTVV.

This chain uses TRBV4-1 with TRBJ1-3; 9 nucleotides align to TRBD1. The CDR3 is 16 residues long. Germline trimming cut 3 bases from V and 4 bases from J; bases unmatched to any gene: 7. CDR1 is MGHRA and CDR2 is YSYEKL in the germline V gene. CDR3 loop: CASSQGNRGRGNTIYF. In DNA form, the CDR3 reads TGCGCCAGCAGCCAGGGCAACAGGGGGCGCGGAAACACCATATATTTT.

A note on this clone: An end of the junction does not agree with germline; a read error may underlie this. The gene calls are TRBV10-3 and TRBJ1-5, with D possibly matching TRBD1 (5 bases). This CDR3 has 12 amino acids. Germline-derived CDR1 and CDR2 are ENHRY and SYGVKD. CDR3 nucleotide sequence: TGTGCCATCAGTGAGTCGGACAACCTCCTGTATTTT. It specifies CAISESDNLLYF.

The chain joins TRBV30 to TRBJ2-1; tentatively, D is TRBD2 (6 bases). Between the trimmed V and J ends, which lost 0 bases and 7 bases, there was a span of 16 bases. The CDR3 is 15 amino acids. Germline V gene data show CDR1 as GTSNPN and CDR2 as SVGIG (reference sequence). CDR3 sequence reads: CAWSVLGGPGNEQFF. The CDR3 bases are TGTGCCTGGAGTGTCCTCGGAGGGCCGGGTAATGAGCAGTTCTTC.

V and J are TRBV5-1 and TRBJ2-7; TRBD1 matches at 9 bases. The CDR3 totals 16 residues. V was clipped by 0 bases and J by 4 bases; unmatched bases: 8. Germline V gives CDR1 SGHRS, CDR2 YFSETQ. CDR3 bases: TGCGCCAGCAGCTTGGTTTCCCCGGGACAGGGTTACGAGCAGTACTTC. It codes for CASSLVSPGQGYEQYF.

The chain carries TRBV7-8 and TRBJ2-7, with a tentative D call TRBD2 (6 bases). Deletions cut 1 base from V and 4 bases from J, with 14 bases between. In germline, CDR1 is SGHVS, CDR2 FQNEAQ. CDR3 length: 15 residues. CDR3: CASSLEASARYEQYF. In DNA, the CDR3 is TGTGCCAGCAGCTTAGAGGCTAGCGCCCGGTACGAGCAGTACTTC.

V usage is TRBV6-6 and J usage is TRBJ2-7, with 9 positions matching TRBD2. V was clipped by 3 bases and J by 1 base; unmatched bases: 1. The germline V gene has CDR1 MNHNY and CDR2 SVGAGI (reference sequence). The CDR3 is made up of 14 amino acids. The CDR3: CASSYTSGSYEQYF. CDR3 sequence (DNA): TGTGCCAGCAGTTATACTAGCGGGTCCTACGAGCAGTACTTC.

V is TRBV13 and J is TRBJ2-7, with 9 bases identical to TRBD1. The CDR3 has 15 amino acids. The germline gives CDR1 PRHDT, CDR2 FYEKMQ (reference sequence). V was pared by 6 bases and J by 0 bases, with 6 bases of the junction left unmatched. CDR3 region: CASRLQGASSYEQYF. CDR3 nucleotide sequence: TGTGCCAGCAGGCTACAGGGGGCGAGCTCCTACGAGCAGTACTTC.

V usage is TRBV28 and J usage is TRBJ1-1, with D unclear. Germline values: CDR1 MDHEN, CDR2 SYDVKM. V lost 3 bases and J 8 bases, leaving 16 bases between the germline ends. The CDR3 length is 14 residues. The CDR3 is CASSLRARVSEAFF. The CDR3 coding sequence is TGTGCCAGCAGTTTGAGGGCCCGAGTTTCAGAAGCTTTCTTT.